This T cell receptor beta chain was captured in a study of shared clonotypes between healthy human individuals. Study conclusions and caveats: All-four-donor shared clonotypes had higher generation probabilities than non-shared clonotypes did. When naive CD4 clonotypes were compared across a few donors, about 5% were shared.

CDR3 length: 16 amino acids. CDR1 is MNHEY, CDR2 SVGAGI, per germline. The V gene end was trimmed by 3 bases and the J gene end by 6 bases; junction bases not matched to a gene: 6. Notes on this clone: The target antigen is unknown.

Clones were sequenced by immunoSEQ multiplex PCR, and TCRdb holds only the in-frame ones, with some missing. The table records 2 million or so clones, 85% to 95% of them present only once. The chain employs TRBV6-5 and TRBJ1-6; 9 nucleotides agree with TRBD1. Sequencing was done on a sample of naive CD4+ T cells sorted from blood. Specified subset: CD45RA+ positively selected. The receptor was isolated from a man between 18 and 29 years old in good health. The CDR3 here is CASSYTDRGVNSPLHF. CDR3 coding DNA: TGTGCCAGCAGTTATACGGACAGGGGAGTTAATTCACCCCTCCACTTT.